The entry below describes one TCR beta chain. Antigen specificity is unknown. This entry belongs to a study of OX40 agonist ivuxolimab in advanced cancers. The J segment lost 5 bases and the V segment lost 5 bases, leaving 10 bases of the junction unmatched. Germline V gene sequence: CDR1 SEHNR, CDR2 FQNEAQ (reference sequence). This CDR3 is 15 amino acids long. Using immunoSEQ multiplex PCR, the repertoire was profiled, and TCRdb retains in-frame clones only, with some absent. The sample lists about 54,000 clones; around 93% were seen once. Whole-study findings and limits: Patients with a partial response at 0.1-3.0 mg/kg had among the lowest clonal expansion.

This TCR derives from an adult with an advanced solid tumor such as melanoma, head and neck, liver or kidney cancer. The sample consisted of CD4+ or CD8+ T cells sorted from blood, taken in a trial of the OX40 agonist ivuxolimab. This chain joins TRBV7-9 and TRBJ1-1, with 8 positions matching TRBD1. The CDR3 is CASSPSGQGGTEAFF. The CDR3 DNA reads as TGTGCCAGCAGCCCGAGCGGACAGGGTGGGACTGAAGCTTTCTTT.